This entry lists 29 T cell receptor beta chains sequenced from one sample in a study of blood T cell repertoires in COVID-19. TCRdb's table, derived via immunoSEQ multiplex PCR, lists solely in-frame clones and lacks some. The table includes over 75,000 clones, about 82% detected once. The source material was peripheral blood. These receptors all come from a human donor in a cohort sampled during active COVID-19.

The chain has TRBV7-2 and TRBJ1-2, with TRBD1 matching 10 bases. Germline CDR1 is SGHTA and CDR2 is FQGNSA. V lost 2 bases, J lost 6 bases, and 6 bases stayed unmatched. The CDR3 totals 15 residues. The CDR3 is CASSLTTGGRDGYTF. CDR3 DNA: TGTGCCAGCAGCTTAACGACAGGGGGCAGGGATGGCTACACCTTC.

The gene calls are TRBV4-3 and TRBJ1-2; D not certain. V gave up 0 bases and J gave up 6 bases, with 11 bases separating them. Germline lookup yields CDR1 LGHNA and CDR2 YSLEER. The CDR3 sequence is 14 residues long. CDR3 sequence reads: CASSQELEGDGYTF. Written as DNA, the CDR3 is TGCGCCAGCAGCCAAGAGCTCGAGGGAGATGGCTACACCTTC.

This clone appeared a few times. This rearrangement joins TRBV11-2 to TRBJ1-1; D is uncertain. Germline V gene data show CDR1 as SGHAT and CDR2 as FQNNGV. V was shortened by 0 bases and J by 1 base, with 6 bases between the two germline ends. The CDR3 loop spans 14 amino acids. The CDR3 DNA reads TGTGCCAGCAGCTTAGATCCCCAGAACACTGAAGCTTTCTTT. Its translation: CASSLDPQNTEAFF.

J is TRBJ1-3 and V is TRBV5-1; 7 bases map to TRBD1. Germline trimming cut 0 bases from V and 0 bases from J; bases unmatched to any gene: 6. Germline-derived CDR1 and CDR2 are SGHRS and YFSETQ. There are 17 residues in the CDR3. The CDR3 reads CASSLVGGLSSGNTIYF. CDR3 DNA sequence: TGCGCCAGCAGCTTGGTAGGGGGCTTGAGCTCTGGAAACACCATATATTTT.

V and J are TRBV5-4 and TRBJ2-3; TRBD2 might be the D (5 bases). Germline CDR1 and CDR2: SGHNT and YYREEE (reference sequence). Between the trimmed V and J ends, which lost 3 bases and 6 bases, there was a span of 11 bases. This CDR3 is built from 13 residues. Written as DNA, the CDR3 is TGTGCCAGCAGCTGGAACGGGGAGGATACGCAGTATTTT. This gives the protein CASSWNGEDTQYF. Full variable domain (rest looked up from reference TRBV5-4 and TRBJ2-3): ETGVTQSPTHLIKTRGQQVTLRCSSQSGHNTVSWYQQALGQGPQFIFQYYREEENGRGNFPPRFSGLQFPNYSSELNVNALELDDSALYLCASSWNGEDTQYFGPGTRLTVL.

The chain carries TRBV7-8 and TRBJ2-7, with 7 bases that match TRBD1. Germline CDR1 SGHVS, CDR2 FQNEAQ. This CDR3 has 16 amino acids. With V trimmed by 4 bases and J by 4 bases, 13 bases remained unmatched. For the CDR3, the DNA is TGTGCCAGCAGCTCAAATCCCGGGACAGATATATACGAGCAGTACTTC. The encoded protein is CASSSNPGTDIYEQYF.

In DNA form, the CDR3 reads TGTGCCAGCAGCCCGACCGGGACAGGCCTCTCTGGAAACACCATATATTTT. Protein sequence: CASSPTGTGLSGNTIYF. V usage is TRBV5-4 and J usage is TRBJ1-3; 8 bases are shared with TRBD1. The CDR3 consists of 17 residues. Germline V gene sequence: CDR1 SGHNT, CDR2 YYREEE (reference sequence). V shed 4 bases and J 0 bases; nucleotides not matched to a gene: 9. Supplemented by reference TRBV5-4 and TRBJ1-3, the full variable domain reads ETGVTQSPTHLIKTRGQQVTLRCSSQSGHNTVSWYQQALGQGPQFIFQYYREEENGRGNFPPRFSGLQFPNYSSELNVNALELDDSALYLCASSPTGTGLSGNTIYFGEGSWLTVV.

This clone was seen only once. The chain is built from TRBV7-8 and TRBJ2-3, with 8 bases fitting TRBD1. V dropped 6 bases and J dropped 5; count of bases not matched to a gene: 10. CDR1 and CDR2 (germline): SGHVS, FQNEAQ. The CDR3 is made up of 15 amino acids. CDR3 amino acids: CASRRTGSTVDTQYF. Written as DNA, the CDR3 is TGTGCCAGCAGACGGACAGGGTCGACGGTAGATACGCAGTATTTT.

The CDR3 spells CSACLARDTEAFF. CDR3 nucleotides: TGCAGCGCCTGCCTAGCGAGGGACACTGAAGCTTTCTTT. The rearrangement links TRBV29-1 to TRBJ1-1, with unresolved D. Trimming removed 7 bases from V and 3 bases from J, with 15 bases in between. The CDR3 extends over 13 amino acids. Germline V gene sequence: CDR1 SQVTM, CDR2 ANQGSEA.

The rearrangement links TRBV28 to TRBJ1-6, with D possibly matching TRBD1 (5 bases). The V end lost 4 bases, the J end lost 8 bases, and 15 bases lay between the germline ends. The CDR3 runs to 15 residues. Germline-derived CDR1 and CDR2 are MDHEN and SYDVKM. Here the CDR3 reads CASSSTGVGYSPLHF. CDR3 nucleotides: TGTGCCAGCAGTTCAACAGGCGTGGGCTATTCACCCCTCCACTTT.

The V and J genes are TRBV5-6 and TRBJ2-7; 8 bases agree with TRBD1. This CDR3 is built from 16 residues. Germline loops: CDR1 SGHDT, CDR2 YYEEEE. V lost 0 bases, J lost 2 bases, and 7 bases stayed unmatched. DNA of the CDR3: TGTGCCAGCAGCTTGGCCAGGGGGCTAAGCCCCTACGAGCAGTACTTC. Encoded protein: CASSLARGLSPYEQYF.

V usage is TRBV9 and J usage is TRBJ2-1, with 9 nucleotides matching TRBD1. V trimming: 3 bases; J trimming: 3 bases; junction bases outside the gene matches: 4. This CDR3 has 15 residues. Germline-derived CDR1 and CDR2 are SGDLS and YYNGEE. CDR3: CASSEQGAGYNEQFF. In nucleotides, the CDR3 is TGTGCCAGCAGCGAACAGGGGGCAGGCTACAATGAGCAGTTCTTC.

The CDR3 bases are TGTGCCAGCAGCCAAGTATCGGGGAACTCCTACGAGCAGTACTTC. Amino acids: CASSQVSGNSYEQYF. The chain combines TRBV3-1 (or the pseudogene TRBV3-2) with TRBJ2-7; D possibly corresponds to TRBD2 (5 bases). This CDR3 is 15 amino acids long. Trimming left V 1 base short and J 0 bases short, with 10 bases between. In germline, CDR1 is LGHDT, CDR2 YNNKEL (reference sequence).

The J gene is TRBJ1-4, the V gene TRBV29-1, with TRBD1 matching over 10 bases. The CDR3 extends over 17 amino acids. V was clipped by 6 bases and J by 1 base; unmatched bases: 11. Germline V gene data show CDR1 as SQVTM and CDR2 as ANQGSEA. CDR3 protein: CSVETWTGGGTNEKLFF. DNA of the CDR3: TGCAGCGTGGAAACCTGGACAGGGGGTGGAACTAATGAAAAACTGTTTTTT.

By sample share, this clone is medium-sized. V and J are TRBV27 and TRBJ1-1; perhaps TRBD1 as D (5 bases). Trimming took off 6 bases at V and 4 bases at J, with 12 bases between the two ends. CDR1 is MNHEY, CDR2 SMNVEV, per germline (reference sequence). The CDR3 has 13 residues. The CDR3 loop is CASRLPGGTEAFF. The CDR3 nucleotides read TGTGCCAGCAGACTCCCGGGGGGCACTGAAGCTTTCTTT.

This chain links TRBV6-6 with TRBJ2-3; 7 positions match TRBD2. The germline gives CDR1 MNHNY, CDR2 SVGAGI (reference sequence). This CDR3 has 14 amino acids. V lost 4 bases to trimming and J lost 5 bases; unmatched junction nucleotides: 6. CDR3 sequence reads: CASSSYSSGDTQYF. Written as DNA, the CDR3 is TGTGCCAGCAGTTCCTATTCTAGCGGAGATACGCAGTATTTT.

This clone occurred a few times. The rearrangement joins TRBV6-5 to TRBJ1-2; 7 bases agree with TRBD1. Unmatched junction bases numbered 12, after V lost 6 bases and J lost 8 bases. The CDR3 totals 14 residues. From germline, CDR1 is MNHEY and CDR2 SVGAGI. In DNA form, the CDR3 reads TGTGCCAGCAGCCCCCGGGACAGCGAGTGGGGCTACACCTTC. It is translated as CASSPRDSEWGYTF.

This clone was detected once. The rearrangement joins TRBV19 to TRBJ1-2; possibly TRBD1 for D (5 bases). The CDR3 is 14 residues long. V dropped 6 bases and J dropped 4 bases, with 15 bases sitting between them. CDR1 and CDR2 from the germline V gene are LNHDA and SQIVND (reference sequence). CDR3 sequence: CASRDAGSSYGYTF. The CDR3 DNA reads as TGTGCCAGTAGAGATGCAGGGTCCTCCTATGGCTACACCTTC.

DNA of the CDR3: TGTGCCAGCAGCTTATGGGGGCGGGAGACCCAGTACTTC. As protein: CASSLWGRETQYF. The chain couples TRBV7-9 to TRBJ2-5; TRBD1 might be the D (6 bases). V lost 2 bases, J lost 5 bases, and 9 bases lay in between. The CDR3 loop spans 13 amino acids. Germline V gives CDR1 SEHNR, CDR2 FQNEAQ (reference sequence).

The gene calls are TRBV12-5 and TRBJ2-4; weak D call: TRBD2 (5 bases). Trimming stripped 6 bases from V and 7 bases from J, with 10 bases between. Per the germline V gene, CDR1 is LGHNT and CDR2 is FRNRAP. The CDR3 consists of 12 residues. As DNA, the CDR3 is TGTGCTAGTGGGGCGGGCCTTAACATTCAGTACTTC. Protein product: CASGAGLNIQYF.

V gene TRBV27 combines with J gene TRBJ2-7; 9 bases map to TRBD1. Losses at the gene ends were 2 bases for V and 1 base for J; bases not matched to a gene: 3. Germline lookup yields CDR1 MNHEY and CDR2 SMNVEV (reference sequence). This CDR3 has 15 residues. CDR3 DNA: TGTGCCAGCAGTTTAGCCGGACAGGGGTCCTACGAGCAGTACTTC. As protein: CASSLAGQGSYEQYF.

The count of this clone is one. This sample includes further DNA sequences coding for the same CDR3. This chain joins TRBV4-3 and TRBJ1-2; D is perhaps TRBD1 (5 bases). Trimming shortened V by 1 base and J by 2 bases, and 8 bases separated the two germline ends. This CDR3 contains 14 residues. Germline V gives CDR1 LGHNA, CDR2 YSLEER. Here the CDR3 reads CASSQGGGNYGYTF. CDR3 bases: TGCGCCAGCAGCCAAGGGGGGGGGAACTATGGCTACACCTTC.

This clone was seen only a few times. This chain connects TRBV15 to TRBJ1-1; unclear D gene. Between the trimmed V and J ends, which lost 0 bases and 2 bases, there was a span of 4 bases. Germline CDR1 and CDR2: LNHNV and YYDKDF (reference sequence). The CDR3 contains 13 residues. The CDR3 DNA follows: TGTGCCACCAGCAGAGAGGCAAACACTGAAGCTTTCTTT. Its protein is CATSREANTEAFF. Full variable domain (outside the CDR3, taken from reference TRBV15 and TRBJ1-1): DAMVIQNPRYQVTQFGKPVTLSCSQTLNHNVMYWYQQKSSQAPKLLFHYYDKDFNNEADTPDNFQSRRPNTSFCFLDIRSPGLGDTAMYLCATSREANTEAFFGQGTRLTVV.

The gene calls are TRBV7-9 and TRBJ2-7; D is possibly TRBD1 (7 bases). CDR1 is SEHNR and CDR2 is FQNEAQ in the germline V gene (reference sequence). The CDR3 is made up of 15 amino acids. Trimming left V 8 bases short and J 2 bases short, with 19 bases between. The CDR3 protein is CASGGLPGQPYEQYF. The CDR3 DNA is TGTGCCAGCGGAGGGCTGCCGGGACAGCCCTACGAGCAGTACTTC.

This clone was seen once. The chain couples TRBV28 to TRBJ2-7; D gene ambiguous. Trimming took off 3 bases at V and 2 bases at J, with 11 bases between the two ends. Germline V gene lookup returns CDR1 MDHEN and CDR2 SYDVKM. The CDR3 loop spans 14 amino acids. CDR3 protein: CASSFWADTYEQYF. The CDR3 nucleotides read TGTGCCAGCAGTTTTTGGGCAGATACCTACGAGCAGTACTTC.

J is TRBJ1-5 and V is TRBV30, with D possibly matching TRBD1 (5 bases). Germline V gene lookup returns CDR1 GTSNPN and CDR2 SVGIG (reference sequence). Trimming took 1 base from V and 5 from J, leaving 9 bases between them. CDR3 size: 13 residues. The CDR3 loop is CAWSGQGYQPQHF. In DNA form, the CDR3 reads TGTGCCTGGAGTGGGCAGGGCTATCAGCCCCAGCATTTT.

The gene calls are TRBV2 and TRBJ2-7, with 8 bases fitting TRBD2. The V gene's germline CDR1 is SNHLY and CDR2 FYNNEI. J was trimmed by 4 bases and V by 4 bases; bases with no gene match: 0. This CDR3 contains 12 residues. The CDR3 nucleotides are TGTGCCAGCAGTGGACTAGCGTACGAGCAGTACTTC. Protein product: CASSGLAYEQYF.

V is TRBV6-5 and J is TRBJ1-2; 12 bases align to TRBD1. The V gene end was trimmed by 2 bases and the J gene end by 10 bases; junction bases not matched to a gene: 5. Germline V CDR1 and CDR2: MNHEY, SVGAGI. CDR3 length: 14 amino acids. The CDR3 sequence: CASSYAGTGGYYTF. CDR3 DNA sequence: TGTGCCAGCAGTTACGCCGGGACAGGGGGCTACTACACCTTC.

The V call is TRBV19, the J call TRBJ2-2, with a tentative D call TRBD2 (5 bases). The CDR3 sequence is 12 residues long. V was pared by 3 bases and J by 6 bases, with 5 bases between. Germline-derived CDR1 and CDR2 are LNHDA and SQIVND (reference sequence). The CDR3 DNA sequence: TGTGCCAGTAGTATGAGGGCCGGGGAGCTGTTTTTT. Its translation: CASSMRAGELFF.